Below, one TCR beta chain is given with its context. Its antigen is unidentified. The data were obtained in a study of PD-1 blockade in classical Hodgkin lymphoma. Findings and limits, study-wide: A reduction in baseline TCR diversity was reportedly seen in newly diagnosed patients relative to healthy donors.

The ends were cut back, 2 bases at V and 8 bases at J, with 12 bases in the middle. Per germline, CDR1 MDHEN and CDR2 SYDVKM. This CDR3 has 14 amino acids. Some clones are missing from TCRdb's copy, which holds only in-frame ones; the method was immunoSEQ multiplex PCR. Here the sample spans 34,000 or so clones, roughly 90% being singletons. The time point denotes: cycle 4 day 1 (C4D1), after five to seven weeks of nivolumab. Every single patient, without exception, relapsed after autologous stem cell transplantation, and brentuximab vedotin exposure varied. Magnetic negative selection of thawed PBMCs was the method by which CD4+ T cells were purified.

The sequencing used CD4+ T cells from blood, collected before the fourth cycle of nivolumab. This receptor was identified in a human donor with classical Hodgkin lymphoma. This chain uses TRBV28 with TRBJ1-4; a possible D gene is TRBD1 (5 bases). The CDR3 here is CASSLAGAIEKLFF. The CDR3 DNA follows: TGTGCCAGCAGTTTAGCCGGGGCCATCGAAAAACTGTTTTTT.